This T cell receptor (beta chain) was sequenced for a study of identical twins. In its sample, this clonotype was seen many times. From the 5' RACE reads, TCRdb called clonotypes with MiXCR, one entry per CDR3 protein. In the table there are hundreds of thousands of distinct CDR3 sequences, around 6.1% of which are singletons. Sequenced sample: naive T cells sorted from blood. This clonotype was obtained from a man between 18 and 29 years old in good health.

Here the CDR3 DNA reads TGTGCCAGCAGTCTTATCAGCGGAGTAACTTACAATGAGCAGTTCTTC. It codes for CASSLISGVTYNEQFF. The rearrangement uses TRBV6-1 and TRBJ2-1, with a weak D call TRBD2 (5 bases). The germline V gene has CDR1 MNHNS and CDR2 SASEGT. This CDR3 has 16 amino acids. V shed 5 bases and J shed 4 bases, with 18 bases lying between them.